The 32 T cell receptor beta chains below come from one sample, sequenced in a study of cytomegalovirus exposure and HLA in healthy donors. Clones were sequenced by immunoSEQ multiplex PCR, and TCRdb holds only the in-frame ones, with some missing. Of roughly 310,000 clones detected, 88% appear once; the ten largest clones hold about 0.96%. Material for sequencing was PBMCs. These receptors originate from a man aged 25-45 years in good health and CMV-seronegative.

This chain joins TRBV5-4 and TRBJ2-1; 8 nucleotides line up with TRBD1. CDR3 length: 15 amino acids. Trimming removed 4 bases from V and 3 bases from J; junction bases left unmatched: 6. CDR1 is SGHNT, CDR2 YYREEE, per germline (reference sequence). The CDR3 nucleotides read TGTGCCAGCAGCCTGGACAGGGCAAACTACAATGAGCAGTTCTTC. Translated, it gives CASSLDRANYNEQFF.

V usage is TRBV28 and J usage is TRBJ1-5; 12 positions match TRBD1. V was clipped by 2 bases and J by 7 bases; unmatched bases: 3. CDR3 length: 15 amino acids. Germline V CDR1 and CDR2: MDHEN, SYDVKM. CDR3 nucleotides: TGTGCCAGCAGTTTAGATGGGACAGGGGGCCAGCCCCAGCATTTT. It encodes CASSLDGTGGQPQHF.

The chain recombines TRBV10-3 with TRBJ1-1, with TRBD1 as a possible D gene (5 bases). Germline lookup yields CDR1 ENHRY and CDR2 SYGVKD. Trimming shortened V by 5 bases and J by 1 base, and 11 bases separated the two germline ends. This CDR3 comprises 14 residues. The chain's CDR3 is CAISSPTGNTEAFF. In nucleotides, the CDR3 is TGTGCCATCAGTTCCCCTACAGGGAACACTGAAGCTTTCTTT.

This chain links TRBV27 with TRBJ1-1; 9 bases map to TRBD1. Germline V gene lookup returns CDR1 MNHEY and CDR2 SMNVEV (reference sequence). The CDR3 consists of 13 residues. V lost 6 bases, J lost 10 bases, and 9 bases stayed unmatched. CDR3 DNA sequence: TGTGCCAGCAGGATGACAGGGGGAAACGGAGCTTTCTTT. As protein: CASRMTGGNGAFF.

On this clone itself: Additional DNA sequences in this sample encode the identical CDR3. This rearrangement joins TRBV27 to TRBJ1-2, with D perhaps TRBD1 (6 bases). There are 15 residues in the CDR3. CDR1 is MNHEY and CDR2 is SMNVEV in the germline V gene (reference sequence). The V gene lost 0 bases and the J gene lost 3 bases, with 11 bases spanning the gap. The DNA of the CDR3 is TGTGCCAGCAGTTTATCGGTTGGGGGCGACTATGGCTACACCTTC. Protein product: CASSLSVGGDYGYTF.

CDR3 region: CASSFNQGTKEKLFF. The CDR3 DNA reads TGTGCCAGCAGCTTCAACCAAGGGACAAAGGAAAAACTGTTTTTT. V is TRBV27 and J is TRBJ1-4, with D perhaps matching TRBD1 (6 bases). Trimming removed 6 bases at V and 8 bases at J, with 19 bases between. The CDR3 is 15 residues long. CDR1 is MNHEY and CDR2 is SMNVEV in the germline V gene (reference sequence).

The V gene is TRBV6-1, the J gene TRBJ2-4; no clear D. Germline V lookup: CDR1 MNHNS, CDR2 SASEGT. Deletions cut 1 base from V and 16 bases from J, with 17 bases between. The CDR3 sequence is 13 residues long. The CDR3 coding sequence is TGTGCCAGCAGTGAAGATGGGCCAGTGAAATATTACTTC. It is translated as CASSEDGPVKYYF.

The chain employs TRBV29-1 and TRBJ2-1; weak D call: TRBD2 (5 bases). Germline lookup yields CDR1 SQVTM and CDR2 ANQGSEA. The CDR3 covers 13 residues. V was shortened by 3 bases and J by 9 bases, with 15 bases between the two germline ends. The CDR3 region is CSVDGPGLGEQFF. In nucleotides, the CDR3 is TGCAGCGTTGACGGGCCCGGACTGGGTGAGCAGTTCTTC.

The V call is TRBV12-5, the J call TRBJ2-2; D is undetermined. The V gene's germline CDR1 is LGHNT and CDR2 FRNRAP. CDR3 length equals 17 residues. The ends were cut back, 0 bases at V and 1 base at J, with 12 bases in the middle. The CDR3 is CASGLVGNYLNTGELFF. The CDR3, as DNA: TGTGCTAGTGGTTTGGTTGGTAACTACCTGAACACCGGGGAGCTGTTTTTT.

The chain couples TRBV18 to TRBJ1-4; TRBD1 matches at 8 bases. CDR1 KGHSH and CDR2 LQKENI come from the germline V gene. This CDR3 has 16 residues. V dropped 3 bases and J dropped 8; count of bases not matched to a gene: 11. Here the CDR3 DNA reads TGTGCCAGCTCACCTTGGGGGACAGGAGAAGGGGAAAAACTGTTTTTT. Amino acid sequence: CASSPWGTGEGEKLFF.

The V and J genes are TRBV10-1 and TRBJ2-1; TRBD2 aligns across 11 bases. Per germline, CDR1 WNHNN and CDR2 SYGVQD (reference sequence). V trimming: 6 bases; J trimming: 0 bases; junction bases outside the gene matches: 4. This CDR3 comprises 16 residues. The CDR3, as DNA: TGCGCCAGCAGCATTCTAGCGGGGGGCTCCTACAATGAGCAGTTCTTC. Amino acid sequence: CASSILAGGSYNEQFF.

The V gene is TRBV11-2, the J gene TRBJ2-7, with 7 bases lining up with TRBD1. V was pared by 5 bases and J by 0 bases, with 7 bases of the junction left unmatched. The CDR3 is 15 residues long. The germline V gene encodes CDR1 SGHAT and CDR2 FQNNGV. DNA for the CDR3: TGTGCCAGCAGCCACACGGGACAGATCTCCTACGAGCAGTACTTC. Translating it yields CASSHTGQISYEQYF.

V and J are TRBV27 and TRBJ1-5; 7 bases match TRBD1. The V gene end was trimmed by 4 bases and the J gene end by 4 bases; junction bases not matched to a gene: 7. This CDR3 spans 15 amino acids. The germline V gene has CDR1 MNHEY and CDR2 SMNVEV (reference sequence). The CDR3 spells CASSSGTARNQPQHF. CDR3 DNA sequence: TGTGCCAGCAGTTCCGGGACAGCACGGAATCAGCCCCAGCATTTT.

The gene calls are TRBV7-8 and TRBJ1-1; D ambiguous. The V gene's germline CDR1 is SGHVS and CDR2 FQNEAQ. V dropped 4 bases and J dropped 5 bases, with 20 bases sitting between them. CDR3 length: 16 residues. The CDR3 bases are TGTGCCAGCAGCTCCCGAAGCGTGATGGGTAGGACTGAAGCTTTCTTT. Residues: CASSSRSVMGRTEAFF.

The chain is built from TRBV5-1 and TRBJ1-1, with 7 bases identical to TRBD1. J was trimmed by 1 base and V by 6 bases; bases with no gene match: 6. The germline V gene has CDR1 SGHRS and CDR2 YFSETQ. The CDR3 has 14 residues. Here the CDR3 reads CASIRGPPNTEAFF. In DNA form, the CDR3 reads TGCGCCAGCATTAGGGGGCCCCCGAACACTGAAGCTTTCTTT.

The sample holds a few counts of this clone. V gene TRBV19 combines with J gene TRBJ1-6; 8 bases match TRBD1. Germline CDR1 LNHDA, CDR2 SQIVND (reference sequence). V shed 6 bases and J 8 bases; nucleotides not matched to a gene: 9. This CDR3 is 15 amino acids long. The CDR3 nucleotides are TGTGCCAGTAGAGTTCCAGGGGGCGAATATTCACCCCTCCACTTT. This translates into CASRVPGGEYSPLHF.

V is TRBV4-3 and J is TRBJ1-1; TRBD1 matches at 12 bases. The length of the CDR3 is 16 residues. Germline CDR1 is LGHNA and CDR2 is YSLEER. V was clipped by 3 bases and J by 4 bases; unmatched bases: 6. CDR3 bases: TGCGCCAGCAGCCAGGGACAGGGGGCGCGGGGCACTGAAGCTTTCTTT. Translation gives CASSQGQGARGTEAFF.

The V call is TRBV18, the J call TRBJ1-3, with D uncertain. Trimming cost V 0 bases and J 7 bases, with 10 bases left between them. Germline V gives CDR1 KGHSH, CDR2 LQKENI. This CDR3 contains 14 residues. CDR3 region: CASSPPVGGNTIYF. In DNA form, the CDR3 reads TGTGCCAGCTCACCACCGGTGGGAGGGAACACCATATATTTT.

The chain is built from TRBV4-1 and TRBJ2-7; 10 nucleotides agree with TRBD2. There are 16 residues in the CDR3. Germline V gene sequence: CDR1 MGHRA, CDR2 YSYEKL. The junction had 9 bases not matched to a gene; V was cut back by 5 bases and J by 2 bases. The DNA for the CDR3 is TGCGCCAGCAGCGCAGCTCCCAGCGGGGGGGCCTACGAGCAGTACTTC. Its translation: CASSAAPSGGAYEQYF.

This chain uses TRBV6-5 with TRBJ2-2, with TRBD1 identical over 9 bases. CDR3 length equals 14 residues. Losses at the gene ends were 6 bases for V and 8 bases for J; bases not matched to a gene: 7. Germline V gene lookup returns CDR1 MNHEY and CDR2 SVGAGI. The CDR3 DNA follows: TGTGCCAGCAGCCTACAGGGGGCAGGGGGGGAGCTGTTTTTT. Amino acid sequence: CASSLQGAGGELFF.

The rearrangement joins TRBV11-2 to TRBJ2-7; TRBD1 aligns across 9 bases. Unmatched junction bases numbered 3, after V lost 3 bases and J lost 3 bases. CDR1 and CDR2 (germline): SGHAT, FQNNGV. The CDR3 loop spans 14 amino acids. The CDR3 DNA is TGTGCCAGCAGCTTGGACAGGGGAGGCTACGAGCAGTACTTC. This encodes CASSLDRGGYEQYF.

This chain joins TRBV19 and TRBJ2-7; 9 nucleotides align to TRBD1. After removal of 7 bases from V and 2 bases from J, the junction contained 6 bases not matched to a gene. Germline V gives CDR1 LNHDA, CDR2 SQIVND (reference sequence). There are 14 residues in the CDR3. The CDR3 DNA sequence: TGTGCCAGTACCGGACAGGGGCGACCCTACGAGCAGTACTTC. It encodes CASTGQGRPYEQYF.

The chain combines TRBV7-2 with TRBJ1-1; TRBD1 agrees at 9 bases. With V trimmed by 0 bases and J by 7 bases, 12 bases remained unmatched. The CDR3 has 17 amino acids. Germline lookup yields CDR1 SGHTA and CDR2 FQGNSA. The CDR3 region is CASSLAPRDRARSEAFF. DNA of the CDR3: TGTGCCAGCAGCTTAGCCCCTCGGGACAGGGCGAGGAGTGAAGCTTTCTTT.

CDR3 sequence: CASSHRDGEARGAFF. The CDR3, as DNA: TGCGCCAGCAGCCATCGCGACGGGGAGGCTAGGGGAGCTTTCTTT. V and J are TRBV4-1 and TRBJ1-1; a possible D gene is TRBD1 (5 bases). V dropped 3 bases and J dropped 10 bases, with 21 bases sitting between them. CDR3 size: 15 residues. Per germline, CDR1 MGHRA and CDR2 YSYEKL.

This sequence joins TRBV12-5 and TRBJ1-2, with TRBD1 matching over 12 bases. V lost 6 bases, J lost 3 bases, and 20 bases stayed unmatched. This CDR3 contains 20 residues. CDR1 and CDR2 from the germline V gene are LGHNT and FRNRAP. CDR3 region: CASGPHLNRDRGPWDYGYTF. The DNA of the CDR3 is TGTGCTAGTGGACCCCACTTAAACCGGGACAGGGGGCCATGGGACTATGGCTACACCTTC.

The chain uses TRBV30 and TRBJ1-1; weak D call: TRBD1 (6 bases). The CDR3 contains 13 residues. V lost 5 bases and J lost 5, with 15 bases in between. Germline V gives CDR1 GTSNPN, CDR2 SVGIG (reference sequence). The CDR3 DNA sequence: TGTGCCTGGGGGCAGGGGCGGATAACTGAAGCTTTCTTT. Translating it yields CAWGQGRITEAFF.

The genes are TRBV5-6 and TRBJ1-6; 9 bases are a match to TRBD1. From germline, CDR1 is SGHDT and CDR2 YYEEEE. The J segment lost 5 bases and the V segment lost 3 bases, leaving 6 bases of the junction unmatched. The CDR3 runs to 16 residues. The DNA of the CDR3 is TGTGCCAGCAGCTGGGGGACAGGGAGTAATAATTCACCCCTCCACTTT. It yields the protein CASSWGTGSNNSPLHF.

This clone was detected only once. This chain joins TRBV6-5 and TRBJ1-1, with D possibly TRBD1 on 5 matching bases. V was cut by 5 bases and J by 2 bases, with 9 bases left in between. The CDR3 is made up of 13 amino acids. Germline assignment: CDR1 MNHEY and CDR2 SVGAGI. This CDR3 reads CASSRQSNTEAFF. The CDR3, as DNA: TGTGCCAGCAGTCGACAGAGCAACACTGAAGCTTTCTTT.

The chain is built from TRBV5-6 and TRBJ2-7; D is perhaps TRBD1 (6 bases). In germline, CDR1 is SGHDT, CDR2 YYEEEE. The length of the CDR3 is 15 residues. V was shortened by 1 base and J by 4 bases, with 15 bases between the two germline ends. CDR3 coding DNA: TGTGCCAGCAGCTTGATAGGGAAGGGGGATTACGAGCAGTACTTC. Its protein product is CASSLIGKGDYEQYF. The full variable domain, with the rest looked up from reference TRBV5-6 and TRBJ2-7, is DAGVTQSPTHLIKTRGQQVTLRCSPKSGHDTVSWYQQALGQGPQFIFQYYEEEERQRGNFPDRFSGHQFPNYSSELNVNALLLGDSALYLCASSLIGKGDYEQYFGPGTRLTVT.

V usage is TRBV10-3 and J usage is TRBJ1-6, with TRBD1 matching over 8 bases. Germline CDR1 ENHRY, CDR2 SYGVKD. V dropped 6 bases and J dropped 6; count of bases not matched to a gene: 1. This CDR3 comprises 13 residues. The CDR3 nucleotides read TGTGCCATCAGGGGACAGGCTAATTCACCCCTCCACTTT. It specifies CAIRGQANSPLHF.

This chain joins TRBV6-4 and TRBJ2-5; TRBD2 matches at 7 bases. Per the germline V gene, CDR1 is MRHNA and CDR2 is SNTAGT. This CDR3 is built from 15 residues. V was clipped by 2 bases and J by 3 bases; unmatched bases: 6. CDR3 amino acids: CASSDSGTVEETQYF. CDR3 DNA sequence: TGTGCCAGCAGTGACAGCGGGACGGTAGAAGAGACCCAGTACTTC.

This clone was recorded once. The chain has TRBV2 and TRBJ2-1; no definite D call. Germline V gene data show CDR1 as SNHLY and CDR2 as FYNNEI. The CDR3 has 12 amino acids. V was cut by 4 bases and J by 6 bases, with 7 bases left in between. The CDR3 DNA reads TGTGCCAGCAGTGCAGGTTCCAATGAGCAGTTCTTC. Its protein product is CASSAGSNEQFF.